A single sample gave rise to the 21 T cell receptor beta chains below, sequenced in a study of blood T cell repertoires in COVID-19. The method was immunoSEQ multiplex PCR; TCRdb's version includes in-frame clones alone and lacks a portion of them. Altogether a few hundred thousand clones are present, more than 90% being singletons, with the ten largest covering roughly 20%. Input material: PBMCs or T cells enriched from blood (not recorded which). Receptor source: a woman aged 30 to 39 who had recovered from COVID-19.

The V and J genes are TRBV13 and TRBJ2-5; D perhaps matches TRBD1 (5 bases). Germline V gene lookup returns CDR1 PRHDT and CDR2 FYEKMQ (reference sequence). Trimming stripped 6 bases from V and 5 bases from J, with 16 bases between. The CDR3 length is 14 residues. In DNA form, the CDR3 reads TGTGCCAGCAGTATGGGGCGGCCGCGCGAGACCCAGTACTTC. This gives the protein CASSMGRPRETQYF. Filled out from reference TRBV13 and TRBJ2-5, the complete variable domain reads AAGVIQSPRHLIKEKRETATLKCYPIPRHDTVYWYQQGPGQDPQFLISFYEKMQSDKGSIPDRFSAQQFSDYHSELNMSSLELGDSALYFCASSMGRPRETQYFGPGTRLLVL.

This chain uses TRBV25-1 with TRBJ1-2; D might be TRBD1 (5 bases). V shed 4 bases and J shed 5 bases, with 8 bases lying between them. This CDR3 region has 12 residues. Per germline, CDR1 MGHDK and CDR2 SYGVNS. CDR3 region: CASSVDSYGYTF. In DNA, the CDR3 is TGTGCCAGCAGTGTAGACAGTTATGGCTACACCTTC.

The V and J genes are TRBV5-4 and TRBJ1-2; D remains ambiguous. The CDR3 is 14 residues long. Trimming removed 4 bases at V and 3 bases at J, with 13 bases between. The germline V gene has CDR1 SGHNT and CDR2 YYREEE (reference sequence). The CDR3 sequence is CASSPHAGDYGYTF. The CDR3 DNA reads TGTGCCAGCAGCCCCCATGCGGGAGACTATGGCTACACCTTC.

This rearrangement joins TRBV28 to TRBJ2-1, with 7 bases matching TRBD2. From germline, CDR1 is MDHEN and CDR2 SYDVKM. J gave up 4 bases and V 6 bases, and 9 bases lay outside the gene matches. The CDR3 spans 15 residues. CDR3 residues: CASRPLAESYNEQFF. The CDR3, as DNA: TGTGCCAGCAGACCCCTAGCGGAAAGTTACAATGAGCAGTTCTTC.

The chain employs TRBV19 and TRBJ1-1, with no clear D. This CDR3 spans 14 amino acids. V dropped 6 bases and J dropped 1 base, with 12 bases sitting between them. The germline CDR1 and CDR2 sequences are LNHDA and SQIVND (reference sequence). The CDR3 here is CASSHRFGNTEAFF. CDR3 sequence (DNA): TGTGCCAGTAGCCATCGGTTCGGGAACACTGAAGCTTTCTTT.

The chain is built from TRBV5-1 and TRBJ2-4; TRBD1 matches 7 bases. Germline loops: CDR1 SGHRS, CDR2 YFSETQ. The CDR3 runs to 14 residues. The junction had 6 bases not matched to a gene; V was cut back by 0 bases and J by 9 bases. The CDR3 nucleotides read TGCGCCAGCAGCTTGGAGGCCAGGGGGATCATTCAGTACTTC. This encodes CASSLEARGIIQYF.

This chain uses TRBV28 with TRBJ1-3; a possible D gene is TRBD1 (6 bases). CDR1 is MDHEN, CDR2 SYDVKM, per germline. The V end lost 10 bases, the J end lost 0 bases, and 13 bases lay between the germline ends. This CDR3 has 14 residues. The CDR3 bases are TGTGCCACGAAGGACAGAGCCTCTGGAAACACCATATATTTT. It codes for CATKDRASGNTIYF.

CDR3 nucleotide sequence: TGTGCCAGCAGTCTACAGGGGGGGACTGAAGCTTTCTTT. Protein product: CASSLQGGTEAFF. The V gene is TRBV6-6, the J gene TRBJ1-1, with TRBD1 identical over 8 bases. After removal of 5 bases from V and 5 bases from J, the junction contained 4 bases not matched to a gene. The CDR3 is made up of 13 amino acids. CDR1 is MNHNY and CDR2 is SVGAGI in the germline V gene (reference sequence).

This clone appeared a single time. The rearrangement uses TRBV11-3 and TRBJ1-1; D remains unclear. The CDR3 extends over 13 amino acids. Trimming removed 5 bases at V and 7 bases at J, with 14 bases between. The germline V gene has CDR1 SGHNT and CDR2 YENEEA. Here the CDR3 DNA reads TGTGCCAGCAGCCTCCACCATGCGGATGAAGCTTTCTTT. This gives the protein CASSLHHADEAFF.

The V gene is TRBV18, the J gene TRBJ2-7; possible D gene TRBD1, 5 bases. This CDR3 is built from 13 residues. The ends were cut back, 6 bases at V and 5 bases at J, with 14 bases in the middle. CDR1 is KGHSH and CDR2 is LQKENI in the germline V gene. The CDR3 nucleotides read TGTGCCAGCTCTCTGCAGGGTTTCGACGAGCAGTACTTC. It is translated as CASSLQGFDEQYF.

The chain couples TRBV7-3 to TRBJ1-1; 7 positions agree with TRBD1. CDR1 and CDR2 from the germline V gene are SGHTA and FQGTGA. V lost 5 bases to trimming and J lost 1 base; unmatched junction nucleotides: 4. This CDR3 has 14 amino acids. The CDR3 coding sequence is TGTGCCAGCAGCCCAGGGGGGTCGAACACTGAAGCTTTCTTT. It encodes CASSPGGSNTEAFF.

The chain combines TRBV30 with TRBJ2-7; D gene ambiguous. Trimming left V 0 bases short and J 2 bases short, with 5 bases between. CDR3 length: 12 amino acids. Germline V gene data show CDR1 as GTSNPN and CDR2 as SVGIG (reference sequence). The CDR3 loop is CAWSVRAYEQYF. CDR3 sequence (DNA): TGTGCCTGGAGTGTACGGGCCTACGAGCAGTACTTC.

The chain is built from TRBV4-1 and TRBJ2-3, with TRBD2 as a possible D gene (6 bases). Germline V gene data show CDR1 as MGHRA and CDR2 as YSYEKL. CDR3 size: 16 residues. Trimming took off 3 bases at V and 4 bases at J, with 17 bases between the two ends. The CDR3 DNA sequence: TGCGCCAGCAGCCAGAGGGTGGCGGGAAGGGCAGATACGCAGTATTTT. This translates into CASSQRVAGRADTQYF.

The chain carries TRBV2 and TRBJ2-7; D is undetermined. This CDR3 contains 13 residues. The germline CDR1 and CDR2 sequences are SNHLY and FYNNEI. Trimming removed 5 bases at V and 5 bases at J, with 13 bases between. The CDR3 DNA reads TGTGCCAGCAGTAGCCTAGTTCAGCACGAGCAGTACTTC. Amino acids: CASSSLVQHEQYF.

The chain has TRBV5-4 and TRBJ2-5; 7 bases match TRBD1. V lost 3 bases, J lost 3 bases, and 5 bases stayed unmatched. Germline V gene data show CDR1 as SGHNT and CDR2 as YYREEE (reference sequence). The CDR3 length is 14 residues. CDR3 bases: TGTGCCAGCAGCTGGGGGACAGATAAAGAGACCCAGTACTTC. Translation: CASSWGTDKETQYF.

This clone was seen just once. V usage is TRBV7-9 and J usage is TRBJ2-7; 9 bases are shared with TRBD1. In germline, CDR1 is SEHNR, CDR2 FQNEAQ (reference sequence). The trim removed 5 bases at V and 6 bases at J, leaving 11 bases unmatched. This CDR3 spans 15 amino acids. The CDR3 DNA reads as TGTGCCAGCAGCCGCGGGACAGGGATCAAGGCCGAGCAGTACTTC. This codes for CASSRGTGIKAEQYF.

The chain has TRBV5-8 and TRBJ1-5, with D uncertain. CDR1 is SGHTS, CDR2 YDEGEE, per germline. The CDR3 runs 15 residues. Trimming pared 0 bases from V and 7 bases from J, leaving 14 bases between. The CDR3 DNA is TGTGCCAGCAGCTTGGCCGGGGATCGGGGACAGCCCCAGCATTTT. Its translation: CASSLAGDRGQPQHF.

This clone has a handful of counts. This rearrangement joins TRBV15 to TRBJ2-1, with 7 bases aligning to TRBD2. The CDR3 consists of 13 residues. The germline CDR1 and CDR2 sequences are LNHNV and YYDKDF (reference sequence). V lost 4 bases, J lost 6 bases, and 3 bases stayed unmatched. CDR3 loop: CATSTPSGNEQFF. CDR3 coding DNA: TGTGCCACCAGCACCCCTAGCGGCAATGAGCAGTTCTTC.

This rearrangement joins TRBV25-1 to TRBJ2-5; D remains unclear. CDR1 is MGHDK and CDR2 is SYGVNS in the germline V gene. There are 10 residues in the CDR3. Trimming stripped 10 bases from V and 2 bases from J, with 5 bases between. The DNA for the CDR3 is TGTGCCACCGTACAAGAGACCCAGTACTTC. Amino acids: CATVQETQYF.

The rearrangement links TRBV11-2 to TRBJ1-2, with 9 positions matching TRBD1. The V segment lost 2 bases and the J segment 7 bases; nucleotides outside the gene matches: 2. Looked up from germline, CDR1 is SGHAT and CDR2 is FQNNGV. There are 13 residues in the CDR3. Here the CDR3 reads CASSLTGGRGYTF. CDR3 DNA: TGTGCCAGCAGCTTAACAGGGGGCCGTGGCTACACCTTC.

In its sample, this clone was seen a few times. V usage is TRBV4-2 and J usage is TRBJ2-1; 13 positions match TRBD2. The germline gives CDR1 LGHNA, CDR2 YNFKEQ. The CDR3 runs 16 residues. With V trimmed by 4 bases and J by 7 bases, 7 bases remained unmatched. The CDR3 protein is CASSPGTSGNRNEQFF. Written as DNA, the CDR3 is TGTGCCAGCAGCCCCGGGACTAGCGGGAATAGGAATGAGCAGTTCTTC.